This entry describes one T cell receptor beta chain. The antigen is undetermined. This record belongs to a study of CD8+CD57+ T cells in acquired aplastic anemia. The overall study: Average CD4+ read depth in healthy donors was approximately 11 million reads.

Trimming shortened V by 7 bases and J by 3 bases, and 12 bases separated the two germline ends. Germline CDR1 MNHEY, CDR2 SMNVEV (reference sequence). The CDR3 spans 13 residues. Overall study results and limits: Found in both controls and patients were around 29 CD8+ CDR3 sequences.

TCR beta VDJ and CDR3 profiles were obtained from a genomic DNA template. TCRdb independently ran MiXCR on the reads; one entry per CDR3 protein. The data hold around 190,000 distinct CDR3 sequences, with around 59% observed a single time. Sequenced: sorted CD4+, CD8+, or CD8+CD57+ T cells (not recorded which) from PBMCs. The V gene is TRBV27, the J gene TRBJ1-2; D is uncertain. This sequence was found in a human donor in good health, serving as a control. DNA for the CDR3: TGTGCCAGCAAGACCCCGCTAGACTATGGCTACACCTTC. Protein sequence: CASKTPLDYGYTF.